These 12 T cell receptor beta chains originate from one sample sequenced in a study of T cells in Graves' hyperthyroidism and ophthalmopathy. The TCR beta CDR3 regions underwent amplification using RNA transcripts as the source. A first-round RT-PCR of the TCR CDR3 used the HTBI primer set. TCRdb analysed the multiplex PCR reads with MiXCR anew, one entry per CDR3 protein. This sample carries 600,000 to 650,000 distinct CDR3 sequences, less than 25% of them seen once, and the ten largest clones take roughly 30%. Input material: blood. The receptors derive from a man under 40 with Graves' ophthalmopathy.

The rearrangement joins TRBV20-1 to TRBJ2-1; 13 nucleotides align to TRBD2. Germline CDR1 and CDR2: DFQATT and SNEGSKA (reference sequence). The CDR3 length is 14 residues. V shed 6 bases and J 6 bases; nucleotides not matched to a gene: 5. CDR3 sequence reads: CSAPGLAGINEQFF. The CDR3 nucleotides are TGCAGTGCCCCGGGACTAGCGGGGATCAATGAGCAGTTCTTC.

This clonotype was seen a few times. J is TRBJ2-1 and V is TRBV13, with D possibly being TRBD1 (6 bases). This CDR3 is 17 amino acids long. Germline loops: CDR1 PRHDT, CDR2 FYEKMQ (reference sequence). V lost 0 bases and J 1 base, leaving 13 bases between the germline ends. The CDR3 loop reads CASSLGDRLLSYNEQFF. The CDR3 nucleotides read TGTGCCAGCAGCTTAGGCGACAGGTTACTATCCTACAATGAGCAGTTCTTC. Drawing the rest from reference TRBV13 and TRBJ2-1, the complete variable domain is AAGVIQSPRHLIKEKRETATLKCYPIPRHDTVYWYQQGPGQDPQFLISFYEKMQSDKGSIPDRFSAQQFSDYHSELNMSSLELGDSALYFCASSLGDRLLSYNEQFFGPGTRLTVL.

V is TRBV4-1 and J is TRBJ2-7; 7 bases agree with TRBD2. The CDR3 is 17 amino acids. CDR1 and CDR2 (germline): MGHRA, YSYEKL. Germline trimming cut 1 base from V and 1 base from J; bases unmatched to any gene: 10. CDR3 bases: TGCGCCAGCAGCCAAGTTCCGGGCGGGAGTAGGTCCTACGAGCAGTACTTC. It codes for CASSQVPGGSRSYEQYF.

This clonotype has at least ten counts. The V and J genes are TRBV5-1 and TRBJ2-3; D may be TRBD1 or TRBD2 (5 bases each). The germline gives CDR1 SGHRS, CDR2 YFSETQ. This CDR3 spans 16 amino acids. Trimming left V 0 bases short and J 2 bases short, with 13 bases between. CDR3 in DNA: TGCGCCAGCAGCTTGGGAGGTGTGGGACCCACAGATACGCAGTATTTT. Its translation: CASSLGGVGPTDTQYF.

This clonotype was observed a few times. The gene calls are TRBV28 and TRBJ2-2; either TRBD1 or TRBD2 may fit D (5 bases each). CDR1 is MDHEN, CDR2 SYDVKM, per germline. The CDR3 is made up of 21 amino acids. Deletions cut 0 bases from V and 6 bases from J, with 29 bases between. The CDR3 DNA reads TGTGCCAGCAGTTTATGCTGTGGGGGAATCCGTCTAGTAAGAGCGTCCGGGGAGCTGTTTTTT. Translated, it gives CASSLCCGGIRLVRASGELFF.

The table lists this clonotype with a few counts. CDR3 DNA sequence: TGTGCCAGCAGCTTGCCGGACCGAGAGACCCAGTACTTC. This codes for CASSLPDRETQYF. The rearrangement uses TRBV5-8 and TRBJ2-5; D remains unclear. The germline V gene has CDR1 SGHTS and CDR2 YDEGEE. Trimming cost V 1 base and J 4 bases, with 8 bases left between them. The CDR3 runs to 13 residues.

The chain combines TRBV6-1 with TRBJ2-2, with D perhaps matching TRBD1 (6 bases). This CDR3 contains 13 residues. The V gene lost 5 bases and the J gene lost 8 bases, with 12 bases spanning the gap. Per germline, CDR1 MNHNS and CDR2 SASEGT. The CDR3 reads CASSHRDKGELFF. The CDR3 DNA reads TGTGCCAGCAGTCACAGGGATAAGGGGGAGCTGTTTTTT.

The CDR3 DNA sequence: TGTGCCAGCAGCCCCGCCACAGGGCGGCTCGCAGATACGCAGTATTTT. This encodes CASSPATGRLADTQYF. J is TRBJ2-3 and V is TRBV3-1; a weak D match, TRBD1 (6 bases). The CDR3 loop spans 16 amino acids. V was pared by 4 bases and J by 4 bases, with 18 bases between. Germline loops: CDR1 LGHDT, CDR2 YNNKEL (reference sequence).

On this clonotype: Relative to the germline gene, one junction end is altered; a read error may explain this. The chain employs TRBV7-2 and TRBJ1-5; D unresolved. Germline CDR1 reads SGHTA; CDR2 reads FQGNSA. The CDR3 has 13 amino acids. This chain's CDR3 is CASSLRSNRPQHF. The CDR3, as DNA: TGTGCCAGCAGCCTACGAAGCAATCGGCCCCAGCATTTT.

This clonotype was detected a few times. CDR3 nucleotides: TGTGCCAGCAGCCAAGGGATGGCGGGAGCCAAAAACATTCAGTACTTC. Translating gives CASSQGMAGAKNIQYF. The rearrangement joins TRBV3-1 to TRBJ2-4; possible D gene TRBD2, 5 bases. Germline values: CDR1 LGHDT, CDR2 YNNKEL (reference sequence). This CDR3 is built from 16 residues. V lost 1 base and J lost 0, with 10 bases in between.

This clonotype showed up just a few times. V is TRBV10-2 and J is TRBJ1-3; perhaps TRBD1 as D (5 bases). Looked up from germline, CDR1 is WSHSY and CDR2 is SAAADI. This CDR3 contains 14 residues. V was cut by 7 bases and J by 1 base, with 11 bases left in between. The CDR3 DNA is TGCGCCAGCACAGGGTCAAGGTCTGGAAACACCATATATTTT. The encoded protein is CASTGSRSGNTIYF.

The chain carries TRBV2 and TRBJ1-2; 7 positions match TRBD1. CDR1 is SNHLY and CDR2 is FYNNEI in the germline V gene. V trimming: 4 bases; J trimming: 5 bases; junction bases outside the gene matches: 10. This CDR3 has 15 residues. The CDR3 protein is CASSGGTGAGYGYTF. The CDR3 DNA reads as TGTGCCAGCAGTGGCGGCACAGGGGCTGGTTATGGCTACACCTTC. The whole variable domain, filled in from reference TRBV2 and TRBJ1-2, reads EPEVTQTPSHQVTQMGQEVILRCVPISNHLYFYWYRQILGQKVEFLVSFYNNEISEKSEIFDDQFSVERPDGSNFTLKIRSTKLEDSAMYFCASSGGTGAGYGYTFGSGTRLTVV.